This T cell receptor beta chain was sequenced during a study of cytomegalovirus exposure and HLA in healthy donors. It was with 60 Vbeta and 13 Jbeta primers that the PCR ran. Assay used: immunoSEQ multiplex PCR; TCRdb lists only in-frame clones, some missing. This table has about 140,000 clones, 82% appearing once. The source is a man between 18 and 35 years old in good health and CMV-seropositive. The source material was PBMCs.

In DNA form, the CDR3 reads TGCGCCAGCACGACTAGCGGGAGGTTAGATACGCAGTATTTT. This gives the protein CASTTSGRLDTQYF. The chain links TRBV5-1 to TRBJ2-3, with 13 bases aligning to TRBD2. The CDR3 is 14 amino acids. Per germline, CDR1 SGHRS and CDR2 YFSETQ. The V gene end was trimmed by 6 bases and the J gene end by 5 bases; junction bases not matched to a gene: 3.